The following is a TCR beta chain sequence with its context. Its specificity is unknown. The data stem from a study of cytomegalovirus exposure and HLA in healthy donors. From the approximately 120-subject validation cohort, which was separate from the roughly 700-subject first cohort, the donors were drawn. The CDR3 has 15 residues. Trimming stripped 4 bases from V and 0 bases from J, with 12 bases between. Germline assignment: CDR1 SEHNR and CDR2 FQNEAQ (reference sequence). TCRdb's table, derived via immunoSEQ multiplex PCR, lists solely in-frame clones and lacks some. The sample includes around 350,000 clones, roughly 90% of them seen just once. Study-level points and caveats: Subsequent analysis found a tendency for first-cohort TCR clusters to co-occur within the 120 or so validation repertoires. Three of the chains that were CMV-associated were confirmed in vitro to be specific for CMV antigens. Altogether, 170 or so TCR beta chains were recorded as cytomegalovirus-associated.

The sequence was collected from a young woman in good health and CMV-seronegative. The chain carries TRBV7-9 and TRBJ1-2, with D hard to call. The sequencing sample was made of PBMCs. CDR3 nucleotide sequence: TGTGCCAGCAGCTCCGTGGCCTCCCCTAACTATGGCTACACCTTC. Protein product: CASSSVASPNYGYTF.